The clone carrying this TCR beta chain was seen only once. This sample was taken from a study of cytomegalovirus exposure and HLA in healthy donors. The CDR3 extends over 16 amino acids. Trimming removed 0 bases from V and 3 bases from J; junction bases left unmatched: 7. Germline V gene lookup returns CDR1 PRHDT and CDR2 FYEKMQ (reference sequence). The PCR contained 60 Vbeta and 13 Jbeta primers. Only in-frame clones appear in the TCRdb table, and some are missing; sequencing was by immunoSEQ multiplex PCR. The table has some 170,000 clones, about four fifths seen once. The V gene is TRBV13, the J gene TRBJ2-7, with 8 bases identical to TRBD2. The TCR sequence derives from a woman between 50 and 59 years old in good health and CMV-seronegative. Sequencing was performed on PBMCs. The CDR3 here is CASSLGRSGVGYEQYF. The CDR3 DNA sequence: TGTGCCAGCAGCTTAGGCCGTAGCGGGGTCGGCTACGAGCAGTACTTC.